This T cell receptor beta chain is drawn from a study of T cell repertoires in cytomegalovirus infection. For the study at large: From public TCR beta signatures came an indication of both CMV infection and matching HLA type.

Study outcomes and limitations: Clonotypes of TCR beta that were HLA-C-restricted and CMV-specific dominated the ex vivo response. Carriers of CMV and the relevant HLA type were discriminated by public TCR beta frequency.

A single record per CDR3 protein comes from TCRdb applying MiXCR to the reads. The top ten clones hold around 8% of a sample with about 600,000 distinct CDR3 sequences, roughly 26% of them seen once. The CDR3 totals 14 residues. Germline values: CDR1 MDHEN, CDR2 SYDVKM. Trimming left V 3 bases short and J 5 bases short, with 11 bases between. Comments on this clonotype: The antigen remains undetermined.

The TCR originated in a human donor in good health (CMV status not recorded). Some clones in this sample may be carry-over from other donors' samples. The V call is TRBV28, the J call TRBJ1-5; no clear D. The specimen sequenced was CD8+ T cells from PBMCs. DNA of the CDR3: TGTGCCAGCAGTTTTCCAGGAGGCGATCAGCCCCAGCATTTT. Translation gives CASSFPGGDQPQHF.